This entry lists 4 T cell receptor beta chains sequenced from one sample in a study of blood T cell repertoires in COVID-19. Sequencing was performed with immunoSEQ multiplex PCR; in TCRdb, only in-frame clones are kept and a portion is missing. The data show about 280,000 clones, 75% to 90% seen once. Sequencing was carried out using PBMCs or T cells enriched from blood (not recorded which). Receptor source: a woman in her twenties or thirties with acute COVID-19.

J is TRBJ1-2 and V is TRBV19; 8 nucleotides match TRBD1. This CDR3 spans 12 amino acids. From germline, CDR1 is LNHDA and CDR2 SQIVND (reference sequence). V dropped 5 bases and J dropped 12; count of bases not matched to a gene: 8. The CDR3: CASSLGQGADTF. DNA of the CDR3: TGTGCCAGTAGTCTCGGACAGGGAGCGGACACCTTC.

This clone has a handful of counts. This chain connects TRBV19 to TRBJ1-1; tentatively, D is TRBD1 (5 bases). V was trimmed by 5 bases and J by 5 bases, leaving 6 bases between them. Germline CDR1 and CDR2: LNHDA and SQIVND (reference sequence). The CDR3 totals 11 residues. The CDR3 nucleotides read TGTGCCAGTAGTGCAGGGACTGAAGCTTTCTTT. Its translation is CASSAGTEAFF.

Here the CDR3 reads CASSPDRGYGQYF. CDR3 DNA: TGTGCCAGCAGTCCGGACAGGGGGTATGGGCAGTACTTC. The rearrangement uses TRBV2 and TRBJ2-7, with 10 positions matching TRBD1. Trimming at V came to 5 bases and at J to 9 bases, leaving 7 bases not matched to a gene. The CDR3 has 13 amino acids. Germline CDR1 SNHLY, CDR2 FYNNEI.

This clone was counted between two and nine times. CDR3 sequence: CASSIGQGDEQYF. As DNA, the CDR3 is TGTGCCAGTAGCATCGGACAGGGGGACGAGCAGTACTTC. The chain combines TRBV19 with TRBJ2-7; 10 bases match TRBD1. This CDR3 has 13 amino acids. V shed 6 bases, J shed 5 bases, and the junction held 4 bases outside the gene matches. Germline V gene lookup returns CDR1 LNHDA and CDR2 SQIVND (reference sequence).